This T cell receptor (beta chain) was identified in a study of TIL therapy for anti-PD-1-resistant metastatic lung cancer. The wider study: Progressing patients received lymphodepletion, expanded TIL infusion and IL-2.

Sequencing used immunoSEQ v3. Libraries were sequenced to 2 million to 2.5 million read pairs (survey) or roughly 4.5-6.5 million (deep). Assay: immunoSEQ multiplex PCR; the TCRdb copy retains only in-frame clones and omits some. This sample yields 60,000 or so clones, of which 69% are seen a single time; around 6.3% belongs to the top ten. Between the trimmed V and J ends, which lost 6 bases and 4 bases, there was a span of 9 bases. CDR1 is SNHLY and CDR2 is FYNNEI in the germline V gene. CDR3 length equals 12 residues. Documented time point: pre-treatment sample, taken before nivolumab and TIL therapy.

The TCR originated in a person between 25 and 79 years old with non-small cell lung cancer. Sequencing used blood, obtained at baseline. This chain connects TRBV2 to TRBJ1-2; D gene unclear. CDR3 in DNA: TGTGCCAGCAGCGAACCGAGCTATGGCTACACCTTC. As protein: CASSEPSYGYTF.